Reported below is one T cell receptor (beta chain). The target antigen is unknown. cDNA libraries of TCR beta carried unique molecular identifiers. In TCRdb, the PCR reads were re-called with MiXCR into one record per CDR3 protein. The repertoire consists of 650,000 to 850,000 distinct CDR3 sequences, with around 42% occurring once and the leading ten covering 4% to 5%. Germline CDR1 SQVTM, CDR2 ANQGSEA. The CDR3 is made up of 12 amino acids. With 0 bases removed from V and 10 bases from J, the gap between germline ends came to 12 bases. These data belong to a study of post-analysis software for immune sequencing data. Study-wide findings and caveats: Patients showed TRBV5-6, TRBV5-1 and TRBV20-1 among five TRBV segments more frequent than in controls. Normalized Chao1 diversity was significantly lower in multiple sclerosis patients than in controls.

The chain couples TRBV29-1 to TRBJ1-1; D is ambiguous. The receptor's source is a girl aged 10-17 years with multiple sclerosis. Sequences were obtained from blood. The CDR3 nucleotides are TGCAGCGTTGAAGACAGAAGAAGCGGAGCTTTCTTT. Its translation is CSVEDRRSGAFF.